What follows are 29 T cell receptor beta chains derived from one specimen sequenced in a study of T cells after yellow fever vaccination. TCRdb analysed the 5' RACE reads with MiXCR anew, one entry per CDR3 protein. The sample consists of some 500,000 distinct CDR3 sequences, roughly 13% of them appearing once. The starting material was PBMCs, obtained on the day of the yellow fever booster vaccination. All receptors come from a man aged 25 to 40 who received the YFV17D yellow fever vaccine.

This clonotype was counted between two and nine times. The rearrangement links TRBV5-1 to TRBJ2-5; tentative D call: TRBD2 (5 bases). This CDR3 region has 14 residues. The V gene's germline CDR1 is SGHRS and CDR2 YFSETQ. V was cut by 1 base and J by 1 base, with 8 bases left in between. CDR3 DNA: TGCGCCAGCAGCTTGTGGACTTCCCAAGAGACCCAGTACTTC. It specifies CASSLWTSQETQYF.

The chain has TRBV4-3 and TRBJ2-7; perhaps TRBD1 as D (6 bases). V lost 0 bases and J 2 bases, leaving 14 bases between the germline ends. In germline, CDR1 is LGHNA, CDR2 YSLEER. This CDR3 has 16 amino acids. The CDR3 DNA follows: TGCGCCAGCAGCCAAGAGTGGGGCAGGGGAGCCTACGAGCAGTACTTC. This codes for CASSQEWGRGAYEQYF.

The chain has TRBV25-1 and TRBJ2-5; 7 bases fit TRBD1. J was trimmed by 4 bases and V by 9 bases; bases with no gene match: 5. The germline gives CDR1 MGHDK, CDR2 SYGVNS. The CDR3 spans 12 residues. The CDR3 sequence is CASNRGGETQYF. CDR3 nucleotides: TGTGCCAGTAACAGGGGCGGAGAGACCCAGTACTTC.

This chain joins TRBV7-2 and TRBJ2-1, with D unresolved. This CDR3 spans 12 amino acids. V lost 3 bases and J 8 bases, leaving 8 bases between the germline ends. Germline-derived CDR1 and CDR2 are SGHTA and FQGNSA. CDR3 coding DNA: TGTGCCAGCAGCTTCCGATCCGATGAGCAGTTCTTC. It specifies CASSFRSDEQFF.

This clonotype was seen more than once but under ten times. The chain recombines TRBV6-5 with TRBJ2-5; the D gene is possibly TRBD1 (5 bases). This CDR3 spans 13 amino acids. Germline-derived CDR1 and CDR2 are MNHEY and SVGAGI. The V and J ends lost 6 bases and 5 bases respectively, with 13 bases between them. The CDR3 DNA sequence: TGTGCCAGCAGCGTCAGGGTCTACGAGACCCAGTACTTC. Protein: CASSVRVYETQYF.

This clonotype turned up a few times. The chain carries TRBV23-1 and TRBJ2-7, with 8 bases identical to TRBD2. TRBV23-1 is given ORF status, its function remaining uncertain. V shed 4 bases and J 4 bases; nucleotides not matched to a gene: 9. The CDR3 length is 15 residues. CDR3 sequence reads: CASSPPRGEWYEQYF. Here the CDR3 DNA reads TGCGCCAGCAGTCCACCGCGGGGGGAGTGGTACGAGCAGTACTTC.

The gene calls are TRBV7-2 and TRBJ2-2; 12 bases fit TRBD1. V gave up 5 bases and J gave up 4 bases; unmatched junction bases: 5. This CDR3 is built from 16 residues. Germline values: CDR1 SGHTA, CDR2 FQGNSA. CDR3 sequence reads: CASSLRDRGPTGELFF. The CDR3 region has the DNA TGTGCCAGCAGCCTCCGGGACAGGGGGCCCACCGGGGAGCTGTTTTTT.

CDR3 in amino acids: CASSLGGPPNTEAFF. CDR3 DNA sequence: TGTGCCAGCAGCTTAGGTGGGCCCCCGAACACTGAAGCTTTCTTT. This chain joins TRBV7-9 and TRBJ1-1; D uncertain. Germline CDR1 is SEHNR and CDR2 is FQNEAQ (reference sequence). Between the trimmed V and J ends, which lost 1 base and 1 base, there was a span of 10 bases. The CDR3 extends over 15 amino acids.

The chain uses TRBV24-1 and TRBJ1-2; 9 nucleotides match TRBD1. The CDR3 totals 15 residues. CDR1 and CDR2 from the germline V gene are KGHDR and SFDVKD. The V segment lost 2 bases and the J segment 2 bases; nucleotides outside the gene matches: 2. CDR3 nucleotide sequence: TGTGCCACCAGTGATTCCGGGACAGGGAACTATGGCTACACCTTC. Translating gives CATSDSGTGNYGYTF.

The chain uses TRBV12-3 or TRBV12-4 and TRBJ2-7; the match to TRBD1 covers 8 bases. V trimming: 6 bases; J trimming: 3 bases; junction bases outside the gene matches: 7. The CDR3 is 14 residues long. Written as DNA, the CDR3 is TGTGCCAGCAGGTCACAGGGGGTGAGCTACGAGCAGTACTTC. Translating it yields CASRSQGVSYEQYF.

This clonotype turned up a few times. The genes are TRBV7-3 and TRBJ2-3, with unresolved D. Germline-derived CDR1 and CDR2 are SGHTA and FQGTGA. The CDR3 covers 14 residues. Trimming pared 5 bases from V and 8 bases from J, leaving 17 bases between. The CDR3 region is CASSPTATGGTQYF. Written as DNA, the CDR3 is TGTGCCAGCAGCCCCACCGCGACCGGCGGTACGCAGTATTTT.

The chain links TRBV6-1 to TRBJ2-7, with TRBD1 matching 10 bases. The CDR3 extends over 15 amino acids. The germline V gene encodes CDR1 MNHNS and CDR2 SASEGT. The ends lost 6 bases at V and 4 bases at J; junction bases unmatched: 9. CDR3 sequence: CASRNPGQGDYEQYF. The DNA for the CDR3 is TGTGCCAGCAGAAACCCCGGACAGGGGGATTACGAGCAGTACTTC.

This clonotype was recorded a few times. The CDR3 spells CSAREGGRFYEQYF. CDR3 DNA: TGCAGTGCTAGAGAGGGCGGGAGGTTTTACGAGCAGTACTTC. V usage is TRBV20-1 and J usage is TRBJ2-7; 8 nucleotides line up with TRBD2. This CDR3 is built from 14 residues. The germline gives CDR1 DFQATT, CDR2 SNEGSKA (reference sequence). The V segment lost 0 bases and the J segment 4 bases; nucleotides outside the gene matches: 5.

Only a few counts were recorded for this clonotype. V usage is TRBV19 and J usage is TRBJ1-4, with D perhaps TRBD1 (5 bases). Between the trimmed V and J ends, which lost 1 base and 4 bases, there was a span of 7 bases. CDR1 and CDR2 from the germline V gene are LNHDA and SQIVND (reference sequence). The CDR3 is made up of 14 amino acids. The chain's CDR3 is CASSIGGDNEKLFF. CDR3 nucleotides: TGTGCCAGTAGTATAGGAGGGGATAATGAAAAACTGTTTTTT.

The table lists this clonotype with a few counts. The rearrangement uses TRBV15 and TRBJ2-7, with a tentative D call TRBD1 (6 bases). The CDR3 covers 15 residues. The V end lost 3 bases, the J end lost 4 bases, and 16 bases lay between the germline ends. From germline, CDR1 is LNHNV and CDR2 YYDKDF (reference sequence). The CDR3 DNA is TGTGCCACCAGCAGTGCGACAGGACAAATTTACGAGCAGTACTTC. This encodes CATSSATGQIYEQYF. The whole variable domain, filled in from reference TRBV15 and TRBJ2-7, reads DAMVIQNPRYQVTQFGKPVTLSCSQTLNHNVMYWYQQKSSQAPKLLFHYYDKDFNNEADTPDNFQSRRPNTSFCFLDIRSPGLGDTAMYLCATSSATGQIYEQYFGPGTRLTVT.

This rearrangement joins TRBV12-3 or TRBV12-4 to TRBJ2-3; possibly TRBD2 for D (7 bases). The CDR3 spans 17 residues. V lost 3 bases to trimming and J lost 8 bases, with 24 bases between them. CDR3 DNA sequence: TGTGCCAGCAGTTTTGGGGGTACGGCGGGGGCCAAGGGTACGCAGTATTTT. It codes for CASSFGGTAGAKGTQYF.

This clonotype was seen a few times. V usage is TRBV7-9 and J usage is TRBJ2-7; TRBD2 matches at 9 bases. V lost 5 bases to trimming and J lost 4 bases; unmatched junction nucleotides: 9. Looked up from germline, CDR1 is SEHNR and CDR2 is FQNEAQ (reference sequence). The CDR3 totals 15 residues. The CDR3 sequence is CASSGLAGETYEQYF. The CDR3 coding sequence is TGTGCCAGCAGCGGCTTAGCGGGAGAGACGTACGAGCAGTACTTC.

The gene calls are TRBV12-3 or TRBV12-4 and TRBJ1-5; D is ambiguous. This CDR3 has 14 residues. V was shortened by 11 bases and J by 6 bases, with 20 bases between the two germline ends. CDR3 sequence (DNA): TGTGCCGGCACTCTCACCAGTGATGTTCAGCCCCAGCATTTT. Its protein is CAGTLTSDVQPQHF.

This chain uses TRBV20-1 with TRBJ2-3, with 8 positions matching TRBD2. Germline V lookup: CDR1 DFQATT, CDR2 SNEGSKA (reference sequence). The CDR3 has 15 residues. J was trimmed by 1 base and V by 2 bases; bases with no gene match: 5. In DNA form, the CDR3 reads TGCAGTGCTAGATCCTTAGCGGGGCGCACAGATACGCAGTATTTT. This sequence encodes CSARSLAGRTDTQYF.

This chain uses TRBV2 with TRBJ2-7, with D hard to call. CDR1 SNHLY and CDR2 FYNNEI come from the germline V gene. The V and J ends lost 7 bases and 0 bases respectively, with 10 bases between them. This CDR3 is 13 amino acids long. CDR3 in DNA: TGTGCCAGCACTACACTGAACTCCTACGAGCAGTACTTC. It encodes CASTTLNSYEQYF.

This rearrangement joins TRBV18 to TRBJ2-1, with 9 bases that match TRBD2. J was trimmed by 7 bases and V by 6 bases; bases with no gene match: 13. CDR1 KGHSH and CDR2 LQKENI come from the germline V gene. CDR3 length: 16 amino acids. The CDR3 region has the DNA TGTGCCAGCTCCCTCTCCATAGCGGGAGTAGTGAATGAGCAGTTCTTC. It specifies CASSLSIAGVVNEQFF. The whole variable domain, remainder taken from reference TRBV18 and TRBJ2-1, is NAGVMQNPRHLVRRRGQEARLRCSPMKGHSHVYWYRQLPEEGLKFMVYLQKENIIDESGMPKERFSAEFPKEGPSILRIQQVVRGDSAAYFCASSLSIAGVVNEQFFGPGTRLTVL.

This clonotype was detected many times. The rearrangement joins TRBV6-2 or TRBV6-3 to TRBJ2-2; the D gene is possibly TRBD1 (6 bases). The CDR3 is made up of 15 amino acids. Trimming left V 4 bases short and J 5 bases short, with 14 bases between. CDR1 is MNHEY and CDR2 is SVGEGT in the germline V gene. The chain's CDR3 is CASSWGRARTGELFF. The CDR3 DNA reads as TGTGCCAGCAGTTGGGGGCGAGCCAGGACCGGGGAGCTGTTTTTT.

V usage is TRBV7-8 and J usage is TRBJ2-5; the match to TRBD2 covers 13 bases. CDR1 is SGHVS, CDR2 FQNEAQ, per germline. V was clipped by 5 bases and J by 7 bases; unmatched bases: 7. The CDR3 is 15 amino acids. CDR3 residues: CASSGLAGEVGTQYF. The CDR3 DNA reads as TGTGCCAGCAGCGGACTAGCGGGAGAGGTTGGGACCCAGTACTTC.

This rearrangement joins TRBV7-2 to TRBJ2-7; 7 bases fit TRBD1. V lost 2 bases and J lost 4; bases outside the gene matches: 11. The germline V gene has CDR1 SGHTA and CDR2 FQGNSA. The CDR3 is 16 residues long. The DNA of the CDR3 is TGTGCCAGCAGCTTAAGCCCGGGACAGTCAAATTACGAGCAGTACTTC. As protein: CASSLSPGQSNYEQYF.

This rearrangement joins TRBV28 to TRBJ2-7; D not certain. Trimming stripped 11 bases from V and 2 bases from J, with 19 bases between. This CDR3 has 14 amino acids. Germline V lookup: CDR1 MDHEN, CDR2 SYDVKM. CDR3 sequence: CAPRPQPDPYEQYF. DNA of the CDR3: TGTGCCCCCCGACCCCAACCGGACCCCTACGAGCAGTACTTC.

The J gene is TRBJ2-7, the V gene TRBV10-3; 10 bases fit TRBD1. CDR1 and CDR2 from the germline V gene are ENHRY and SYGVKD. The CDR3 length is 14 residues. With 4 bases clipped from V and 2 bases from J, the junction kept 2 bases outside the gene matches. The CDR3 reads CAISVGTGAYEQYF. As DNA, the CDR3 is TGTGCCATCAGTGTTGGGACAGGGGCCTACGAGCAGTACTTC.

This clonotype was counted between two and nine times. The V call is TRBV5-1, the J call TRBJ2-7, with a tentative D call TRBD1 (6 bases). The CDR3 consists of 14 residues. The germline V gene encodes CDR1 SGHRS and CDR2 YFSETQ. V shed 4 bases and J shed 5 bases, with 16 bases lying between them. The CDR3 here is CASSAQYRDHEQYF. The CDR3 coding sequence is TGCGCCAGCAGCGCACAATACAGGGACCACGAGCAGTACTTC.

This clonotype was detected only a few times. This sequence joins TRBV10-3 and TRBJ1-6; TRBD1 agrees at 9 bases. The CDR3 sequence is 16 residues long. Germline loops: CDR1 ENHRY, CDR2 SYGVKD. J lost 8 bases, V lost 4 bases, and 9 bases had no gene match. The CDR3 is CAISGDPGTGYSPLHF. The CDR3 DNA is TGTGCCATCAGTGGGGATCCCGGGACAGGGTATTCACCCCTCCACTTT.

This clonotype was detected a few times. The rearrangement links TRBV18 to TRBJ1-2, with a tentative D call TRBD1 (6 bases). Trimming took off 3 bases at V and 6 bases at J, with 17 bases between the two ends. Looked up from germline, CDR1 is KGHSH and CDR2 is LQKENI. The CDR3 has 15 amino acids. The CDR3 spells CASSPRQETDDGYTF. The CDR3 region has the DNA TGTGCCAGCTCACCGAGACAGGAAACAGATGATGGCTACACCTTC.